This TCR beta chain was sequenced during a study of blood T cell repertoires in COVID-19. Study-wide background: In each case, the material was cDNA or gDNA derived from T cells, B-cell-depleted T cells, or PBMCs.

In the source study's methods: Amplifying reference gene primers gave estimates of nucleated cell counts. Clones were read by immunoSEQ multiplex PCR, and TCRdb kept only the in-frame ones, dropping some. The V and J calls and clone size were taken over from that table, and D and trimming were inferred from the DNA. The table includes around 310,000 clones, 90% detected once. Seattle's cohort entered during active infection and was followed longitudinally. The CDR3 has 13 amino acids. Trimming took off 3 bases at V and 9 bases at J, with 15 bases between the two ends. Germline V gene data show CDR1 as GTSNPN and CDR2 as SVGIG (reference sequence).

Sample: peripheral blood. V usage is TRBV30 and J usage is TRBJ1-3; no clear D. The clonotype comes from a woman in her thirties or forties with COVID-19, enrolled during active disease. The CDR3 nucleotides read TGTGCCTGGAGCACCCAAGCGGCTGGCACCATATATTTT. Translating gives CAWSTQAAGTIYF.